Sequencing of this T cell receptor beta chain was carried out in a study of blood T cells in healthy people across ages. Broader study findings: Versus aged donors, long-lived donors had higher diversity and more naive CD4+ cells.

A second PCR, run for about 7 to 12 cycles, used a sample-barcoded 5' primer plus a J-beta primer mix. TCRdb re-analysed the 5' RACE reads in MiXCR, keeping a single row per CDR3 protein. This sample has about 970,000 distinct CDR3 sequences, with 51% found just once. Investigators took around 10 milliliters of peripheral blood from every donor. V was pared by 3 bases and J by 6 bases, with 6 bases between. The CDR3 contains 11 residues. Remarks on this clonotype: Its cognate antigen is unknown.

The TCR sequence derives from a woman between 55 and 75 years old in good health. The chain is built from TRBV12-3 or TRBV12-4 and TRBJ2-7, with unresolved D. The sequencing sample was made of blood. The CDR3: CASSFGSEQYF. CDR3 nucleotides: TGTGCCAGCAGTTTCGGGTCCGAGCAGTACTTC.